These T cell receptor beta chains were read from a single sample in a study of persistence of HIV-infected CD4 T cells. Clones were sequenced by immunoSEQ multiplex PCR, and TCRdb holds only the in-frame ones, with some missing. In the table there are about 9,200 clones, 82% of which are singletons. Their target antigens are unknown. Sequencing was performed on CD4+ T cells sorted from PBMCs after approximately 20-hour stimulation, taken from a patient who received antiretroviral therapy. These receptor sequences come from an adult woman with HIV who was CMV-seropositive. The CDR3 runs from the conserved cysteine through the conserved F or W. Each record gives: J gene, D gene, V gene, clone size, CDR3 DNA, CDR3 protein. The D gene is left open where the match is weak. Where a row states a size, it is once, few, many or the class of an expanded clone; other rows omit it.

TRBJ1-1	TRBD1	TRBV28	.	TGTGCCAGCAGTTTAGCCCGCCAGGGGGGAGACGCTTTCTTT	CASSLARQGGDAFF
TRBJ1-1	.	TRBV7-2	few	TGTGCCAGCAGCTTTAACAGGGAATGGTTTATGAACACTGAAGCTTTCTTT	CASSFNREWFMNTEAFF
TRBJ1-5	TRBD1	TRBV6-2/TRBV6-3	.	TGTGCCAGCAGTTACTCGAGGGACAGGGGGCTTCGGGGCAATCAGCCCCAGCATTTT	CASSYSRDRGLRGNQPQHF
TRBJ1-1	.	TRBV6-5	few	TGTGCCAGCAGCGTTGGCAGACCGATGAACACTGAAGCTTTCTTT	CASSVGRPMNTEAFF
TRBJ1-2	TRBD1	TRBV19	.	TGTGCCAGTATGGGGACAGGGGGCTTTGGCTACACCTTC	CASMGTGGFGYTF
TRBJ1-1	.	TRBV5-6	.	TGTGCCAGCAGCTTGCCGACAGCCTACACTGAAGCTTTCTTT	CASSLPTAYTEAFF
TRBJ1-5	TRBD1	TRBV2	.	TGTGCCAGCAGCCCCCAGGGGGCACGGCAGCCCCAGCATTTT	CASSPQGARQPQHF
TRBJ2-7	.	TRBV6-5	.	TGTGCCACCCTAACCACAAACTCCTACGAGCAGTACTTC	CATLTTNSYEQYF
TRBJ2-7	TRBD1	TRBV6-5	.	TGTGCCAGCCGGGACAGGGTATACGAGCAGTACTTC	CASRDRVYEQYF
TRBJ1-5	TRBD1	TRBV7-2	.	TGTGCCAGCAGCCCGGGGACAGGGGGCTACCAGCCCCAGCATTTT	CASSPGTGGYQPQHF
TRBJ2-1	.	TRBV21-1	few	TGTGCCCGACGGACAGCTAATGAGCAGTTCTTC	CARRTANEQFF
TRBJ2-3	.	TRBV7-9	once	TGTGCCAGCAGCTTTATGGGGAACACAGATACGCAGTATTTT	CASSFMGNTDTQYF
TRBJ1-2	.	TRBV18	.	TGTGCCAGCTCACCAGGTTCATCATTGGGCGGCTACACCTTC	CASSPGSSLGGYTF
TRBJ2-1	TRBD1	TRBV28	few	TGTGCCAGCAGTTTAACTGTCCCCAGGGGGCGAGAGTTCTTC	CASSLTVPRGREFF
TRBJ1-1	.	TRBV28	.	TGTGCCAGCAGACGAGTCCCTGAAGCTTTCTTT	CASRRVPEAFF
TRBJ2-1	TRBD2	TRBV28	.	TGTGCCAGCAGTTTTCGAGCGGGAGGATGGTACAACAATGAGCAGTTCTTC	CASSFRAGGWYNNEQFF
TRBJ2-3	.	TRBV28	.	TGTGCCAGCGGACCTTTTTGGGCAGGGGACCACACAGATACGCAGTATTTT	CASGPFWAGDHTDTQYF
TRBJ2-7	.	TRBV7-9	.	TGTGCCAGCAGCTACTGGGCCTACGAGCAGTACTTC	CASSYWAYEQYF
TRBJ2-5	.	TRBV5-4	few	TGTGCCAGCCAAAATCGTGGGGAGACCCAGTACTTC	CASQNRGETQYF
TRBJ2-6	.	TRBV5-6	.	TGTGCCAGCAGCCCTATCCCGGGACATGGGTCTGGGGCCAACGTCCTGACTTTC	CASSPIPGHGSGANVLTF
TRBJ1-5	.	TRBV7-6	.	TGTGCCAGCAGCTTAACCCCCACTGGTCAGCCCCAGCATTTT	CASSLTPTGQPQHF
TRBJ1-1	.	TRBV7-8	once	TGTGCCAGCAGCTTAGTGGGTTCTAGGATCCATAACACTGAAGCTTTCTTT	CASSLVGSRIHNTEAFF
TRBJ1-5	.	TRBV5-5	.	TGTGCCAGCAGCTGGACAGTGAGCAATCAGCCCCAGCATTTT	CASSWTVSNQPQHF
TRBJ1-6	.	TRBV5-4	.	TGTGCCAGCAGCTTGCAGGGGATGGGTAATTCACCCCTCCACTTT	CASSLQGMGNSPLHF
TRBJ1-5	TRBD1	TRBV10-3	.	TGTGCCATCCAGGACAGGGATGATCAGCCCCAGCATTTT	CAIQDRDDQPQHF
TRBJ2-2	TRBD1	TRBV5-4	once	TGTGCCAGCAGCCGTGCAGGGGGCGCGAACACCGGGGAGCTGTTTTTT	CASSRAGGANTGELFF
TRBJ1-2	.	TRBV7-2	once	TGTGCTTCCACAATCGCGGCAGGGCACACCTTC	CASTIAAGHTF
TRBJ1-2	.	TRBV9	.	TGTGCCAGCAGCGTGGCAGGAAACTATGGCTACACCTTC	CASSVAGNYGYTF
TRBJ2-6	.	TRBV9	.	TGTGCCAGCAGCCCTCCGCGGGCTTCTGGGGCCAACGTCCTGACTTTC	CASSPPRASGANVLTF
TRBJ2-1	TRBD2	TRBV27	.	TGTGCCAGCACGCGGGGCGGGGGGACACAAAGCTACAATGAGCAGTTCTTC	CASTRGGGTQSYNEQFF
TRBJ1-6	.	TRBV3-1/TRBV3-2	.	TGTGCCAGCAGCCAAGAGGGCTTTAATTCACCCCTCCACTTT	CASSQEGFNSPLHF
TRBJ2-1	.	TRBV7-3	.	TGTGCCAGCAGCCAGGACAATCAGGGTGAGCAGTTCTTC	CASSQDNQGEQFF
TRBJ2-7	.	TRBV6-5	.	TGTGCCAGCAGTTACTCTAGGGGGTACGAGCAGTACTTC	CASSYSRGYEQYF
TRBJ2-2	TRBD1	TRBV19	.	TGTGCCAGTAGTACGACAGGGGGGGTCGCGGCCGGGGAGCTGTTTTTT	CASSTTGGVAAGELFF
TRBJ2-1	TRBD2	TRBV6-2/TRBV6-3	.	TGTGCCAGCAGTTATGGGACTAGTTATTTTTCCGTCCACAATGAGCAGTTCTTC	CASSYGTSYFSVHNEQFF
TRBJ1-5	TRBD1	TRBV6-5	once	TGTGCCAGCAAGGTGTTAACAGGGGACAATCAGCCCCAGCATTTT	CASKVLTGDNQPQHF
TRBJ1-5	.	TRBV28	once	TGTGCCAGCAAAGAGGGGAACCAGCCCCAGCATTTT	CASKEGNQPQHF
TRBJ1-3	.	TRBV7-8	.	TGTGCCAGCAGCTTAGGGAGCCGTGGTGGAAACACCATATATTTT	CASSLGSRGGNTIYF
TRBJ1-5	.	TRBV19	.	TGTGCCAGTACCAGGCAGGGTGGCAATCAGCCCCAGCATTTT	CASTRQGGNQPQHF
TRBJ2-7	.	TRBV27	.	TGTGCCAGCAGCAAACGGACGGTCCGGGATAACGGGCAGTACTTC	CASSKRTVRDNGQYF
TRBJ2-5	TRBD2	TRBV4-3	.	TGCGCCAGCAGCCAAGGGGGGAGGGGTAAAGAGACCCAGTACTTC	CASSQGGRGKETQYF
TRBJ2-4	.	TRBV14	.	TGTGCCAGCTCGAAAAGTACGGTAACCAAAAACATTCAGTACTTC	CASSKSTVTKNIQYF
TRBJ1-1	.	TRBV7-2	.	TGTGCCAGCAGCTTAGGTCCGCCGGGAGTGAACACTGAAGCTTTCTTT	CASSLGPPGVNTEAFF
TRBJ2-7	TRBD1	TRBV7-3	once	TGTGCCAGCAGCTCTCAGGGGACAGGGGGAGGCGAGCAGTACTTC	CASSSQGTGGGEQYF
TRBJ1-1	.	TRBV5-1	.	TGCGCCAGCAGCTTGGCAGGGCTCGAAGCTTTCTTT	CASSLAGLEAFF
TRBJ1-2	TRBD1	TRBV18	.	TGTGCCAGCTCACCGGAGGGGGCCGGAAACTATGGCTACACCTTC	CASSPEGAGNYGYTF
TRBJ1-5	.	TRBV28	.	TGTGCCAGCTTCGGGGGGACTTCTAATCAGCCCCAGCATTTT	CASFGGTSNQPQHF
TRBJ1-1	.	TRBV5-1	few	TGCGCCACCTCGGACACGGGGGGAACCACTGAAGCTTTCTTT	CATSDTGGTTEAFF
TRBJ1-5	.	TRBV19	few	TGTGCCAGTAGGTCAGGGGCGAAGAGCAATCAGCCCCAGCATTTT	CASRSGAKSNQPQHF
TRBJ1-4	TRBD1	TRBV7-9	.	TGTGCCAGCAGCTACGGACAGGGGGCGAATGAAAAACTGTTTTTT	CASSYGQGANEKLFF